What follows is one TCR beta chain and its context. Data came from immunoSEQ multiplex PCR; TCRdb stores just in-frame clones and leaves some out. This sample has tens of thousands of clones, with 86% found just once. These data originate in a study of glioma-infiltrating T cells after dendritic cell vaccination. From germline, CDR1 is SGHVS and CDR2 FNYEAQ. This CDR3 is built from 15 residues. V was clipped by 6 bases and J by 2 bases, with 15 bases between them. The sample was blood, taken before dendritic cell vaccination. The V and J genes are TRBV7-6 and TRBJ2-3, with D maybe TRBD1 (5 bases). This sequence originates from a human donor with glioblastoma. CDR3 DNA: TGTGCCAGCAGTTCTACAGGATACAACACAGATACGCAGTATTTT. Its translation is CASSSTGYNTDTQYF.